This T cell receptor beta chain was observed in a study of T-cell reconstitution after alpha-beta-depleted transplantation in children. Whole-study results and caveats: A year had passed since transplant, and T-cell counts and diversity by then came mostly from newly produced T cells. Day-60 TCRbeta diversity that was high in some patients was derived from surviving recipient T cells and thymic progenitors. The study reportedly traced alpha-beta T cells about two months after transplant to several hundred expanded graft clones.

This CDR3 is built from 11 residues. Germline assignment: CDR1 SQVTM and CDR2 ANQGSEA. The germline V and J ends were trimmed by 6 bases and 5 bases, with 8 bases remaining between them. This clonotype was picked up many times. The antigen is undetermined. TCRbeta library preparation incorporated unique molecular identifiers. TCRdb reprocessed the PCR reads with MiXCR, giving one entry per CDR3 protein. Of fewer than 700,000 distinct CDR3 sequences listed, 20% to 25% are singletons. The sequences come from PBMCs, mostly from graft donor cells, collected 360 days after TCRalphabeta/CD19-depleted stem cell transplant. This sequence was found in a boy younger than two who had a stem cell transplant for acute myeloid leukemia, so the T cells may come from the graft donor. The chain joins TRBV29-1 to TRBJ2-1; D unresolved. CDR3 in DNA: TGCAGCGTACTAAGAGACAATGAGCAGTTCTTC. This codes for CSVLRDNEQFF.